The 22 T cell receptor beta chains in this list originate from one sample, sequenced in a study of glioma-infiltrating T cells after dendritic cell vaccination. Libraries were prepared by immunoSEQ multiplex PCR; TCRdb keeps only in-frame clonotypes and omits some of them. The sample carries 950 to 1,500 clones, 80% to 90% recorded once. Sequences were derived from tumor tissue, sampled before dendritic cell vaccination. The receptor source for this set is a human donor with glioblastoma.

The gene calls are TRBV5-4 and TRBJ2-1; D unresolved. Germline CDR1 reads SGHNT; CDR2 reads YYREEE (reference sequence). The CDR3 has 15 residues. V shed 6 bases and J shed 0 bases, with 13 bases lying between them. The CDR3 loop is CASIDGLSSYNEQFF. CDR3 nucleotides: TGTGCCAGCATAGATGGTCTGAGCTCCTACAATGAGCAGTTCTTC.

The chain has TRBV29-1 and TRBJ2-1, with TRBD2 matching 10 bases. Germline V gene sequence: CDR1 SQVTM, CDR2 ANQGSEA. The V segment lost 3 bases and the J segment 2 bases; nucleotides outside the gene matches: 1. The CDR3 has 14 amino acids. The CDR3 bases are TGCAGCGTTGATACTAGCGGGACCTACAATGAGCAGTTCTTC. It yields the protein CSVDTSGTYNEQFF.

CDR3 in amino acids: CASSPPAGWPQHF. As DNA, the CDR3 is TGTGCCAGCAGCCCCCCGGCGGGGTGGCCCCAGCATTTT. V gene TRBV7-9 combines with J gene TRBJ1-5, with D unclear. CDR3 size: 13 residues. The V and J ends lost 5 bases and 9 bases respectively, with 14 bases between them. Germline CDR1 SEHNR, CDR2 FQNEAQ (reference sequence).

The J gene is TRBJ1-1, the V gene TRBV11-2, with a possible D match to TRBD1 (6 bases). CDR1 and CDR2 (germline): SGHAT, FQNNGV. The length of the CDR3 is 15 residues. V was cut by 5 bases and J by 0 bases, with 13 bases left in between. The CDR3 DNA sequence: TGTGCCAGCAGCCCCCCGACAGGCTTGAACACTGAAGCTTTCTTT. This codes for CASSPPTGLNTEAFF.

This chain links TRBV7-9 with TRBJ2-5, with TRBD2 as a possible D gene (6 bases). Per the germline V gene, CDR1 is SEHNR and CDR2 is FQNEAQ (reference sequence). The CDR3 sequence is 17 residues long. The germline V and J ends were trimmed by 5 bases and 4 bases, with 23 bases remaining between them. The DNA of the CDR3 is TGTGCCAGCAGCCCCGTCCCTCCATCCAGGGAGGTAGAGACCCAGTACTTC. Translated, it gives CASSPVPPSREVETQYF.

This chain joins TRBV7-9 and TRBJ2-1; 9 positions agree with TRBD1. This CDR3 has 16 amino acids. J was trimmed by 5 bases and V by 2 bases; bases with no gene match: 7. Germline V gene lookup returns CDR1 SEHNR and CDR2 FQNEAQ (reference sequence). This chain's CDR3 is CASSLRVGQGNNEQFF. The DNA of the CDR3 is TGTGCCAGCAGCTTACGGGTAGGACAGGGGAACAATGAGCAGTTCTTC.

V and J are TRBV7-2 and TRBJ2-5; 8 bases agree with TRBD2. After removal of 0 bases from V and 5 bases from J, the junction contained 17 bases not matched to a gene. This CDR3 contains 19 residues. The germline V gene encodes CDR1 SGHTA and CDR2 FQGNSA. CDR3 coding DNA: TGTGCCAGCAGCTTAGCCTTTCGGGGGGTAGGACTAGCAGAGGAGACCCAGTACTTC. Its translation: CASSLAFRGVGLAEETQYF.

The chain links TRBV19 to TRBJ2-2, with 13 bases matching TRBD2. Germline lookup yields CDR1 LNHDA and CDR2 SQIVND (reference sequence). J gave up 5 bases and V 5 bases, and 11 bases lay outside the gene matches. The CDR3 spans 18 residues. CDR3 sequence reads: CASSDPGLAGRGTGELFF. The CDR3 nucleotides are TGTGCCAGTAGTGATCCGGGACTAGCGGGACGAGGTACCGGGGAGCTGTTTTTT.

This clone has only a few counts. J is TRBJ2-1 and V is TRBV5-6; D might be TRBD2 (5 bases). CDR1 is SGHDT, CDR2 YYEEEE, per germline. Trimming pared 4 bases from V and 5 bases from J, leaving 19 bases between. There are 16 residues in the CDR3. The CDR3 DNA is TGTGCCAGCAGCCCTTCTTGGGAGTTGAATAACAATGAGCAGTTCTTC. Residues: CASSPSWELNNNEQFF.

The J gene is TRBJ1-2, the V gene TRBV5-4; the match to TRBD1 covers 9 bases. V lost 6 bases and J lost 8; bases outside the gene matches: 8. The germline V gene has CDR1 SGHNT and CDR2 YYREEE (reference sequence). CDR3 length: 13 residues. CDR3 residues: CASNSGTGMGYTF. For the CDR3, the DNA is TGTGCCAGCAACTCCGGGACAGGGATGGGCTACACCTTC.

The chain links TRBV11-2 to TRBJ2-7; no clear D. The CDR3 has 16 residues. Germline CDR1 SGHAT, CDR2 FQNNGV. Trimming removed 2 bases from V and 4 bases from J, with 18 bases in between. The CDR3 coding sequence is TGTGCCAGCAGCTTATCGGGTTGGCAGCCACCGTACGAGCAGTACTTC. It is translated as CASSLSGWQPPYEQYF.

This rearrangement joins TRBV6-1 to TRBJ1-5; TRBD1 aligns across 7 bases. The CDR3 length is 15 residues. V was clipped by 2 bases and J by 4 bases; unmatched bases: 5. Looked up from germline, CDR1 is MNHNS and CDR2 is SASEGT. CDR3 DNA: TGTGCCAGCAGTGAACTGGGACAGCCTAATCAGCCCCAGCATTTT. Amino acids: CASSELGQPNQPQHF.

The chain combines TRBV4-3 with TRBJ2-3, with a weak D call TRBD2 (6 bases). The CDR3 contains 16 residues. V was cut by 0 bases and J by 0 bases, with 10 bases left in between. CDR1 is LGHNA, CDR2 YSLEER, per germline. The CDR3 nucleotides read TGCGCCAGCAGCCAAGATCGCGGGATTAGCACAGATACGCAGTATTTT. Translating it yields CASSQDRGISTDTQYF.

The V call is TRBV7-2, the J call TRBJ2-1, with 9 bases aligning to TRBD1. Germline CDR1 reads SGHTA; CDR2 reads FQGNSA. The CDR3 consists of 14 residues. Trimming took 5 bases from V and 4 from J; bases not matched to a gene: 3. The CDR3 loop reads CASSQDRGYNEQFF. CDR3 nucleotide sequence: TGTGCCAGCAGCCAGGACAGGGGTTACAATGAGCAGTTCTTC. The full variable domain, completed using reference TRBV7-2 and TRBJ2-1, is GAGVSQSPSNKVTEKGKDVELRCDPISGHTALYWYRQSLGQGLEFLIYFQGNSAPDKSGLPSDRFSAERTGGSVSTLTIQRTQQEDSAVYLCASSQDRGYNEQFFGPGTRLTVL.

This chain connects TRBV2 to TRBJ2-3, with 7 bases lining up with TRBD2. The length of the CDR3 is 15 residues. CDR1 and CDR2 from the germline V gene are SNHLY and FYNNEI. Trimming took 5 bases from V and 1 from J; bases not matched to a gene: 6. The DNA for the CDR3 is TGTGCCAGCAGTTACCCTAGCGGCCGCACAGATACGCAGTATTTT. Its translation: CASSYPSGRTDTQYF.

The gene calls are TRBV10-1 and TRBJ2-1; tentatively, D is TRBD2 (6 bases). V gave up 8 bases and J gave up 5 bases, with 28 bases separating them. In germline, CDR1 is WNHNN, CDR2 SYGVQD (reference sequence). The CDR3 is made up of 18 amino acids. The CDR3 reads CASRGGGGNYSSNNEQFF. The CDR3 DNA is TGCGCCAGCCGGGGTGGTGGCGGGAATTATTCATCCAACAATGAGCAGTTCTTC.

The CDR3 loop reads CASTEGVTNIQYF. DNA of the CDR3: TGTGCCAGCACCGAAGGGGTCACAAACATTCAGTACTTC. This chain connects TRBV6-1 to TRBJ2-4; TRBD1 is a possible D gene (5 bases). Trimming took off 7 bases at V and 6 bases at J, with 13 bases between the two ends. CDR1 MNHNS and CDR2 SASEGT come from the germline V gene. The CDR3 loop spans 13 amino acids.

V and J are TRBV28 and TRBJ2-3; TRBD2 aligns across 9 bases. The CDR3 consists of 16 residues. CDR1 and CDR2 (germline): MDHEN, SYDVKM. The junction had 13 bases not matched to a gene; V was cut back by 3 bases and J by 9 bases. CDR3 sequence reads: CASSFELAGKNSTQYF. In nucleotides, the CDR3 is TGTGCCAGCAGTTTTGAGCTAGCGGGAAAGAATTCGACGCAGTATTTT.

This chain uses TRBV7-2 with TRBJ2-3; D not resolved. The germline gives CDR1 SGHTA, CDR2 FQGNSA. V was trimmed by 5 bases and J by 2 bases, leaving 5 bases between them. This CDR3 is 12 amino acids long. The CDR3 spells CASSTTTDTQYF. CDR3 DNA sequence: TGTGCCAGCAGCACAACCACAGATACGCAGTATTTT.

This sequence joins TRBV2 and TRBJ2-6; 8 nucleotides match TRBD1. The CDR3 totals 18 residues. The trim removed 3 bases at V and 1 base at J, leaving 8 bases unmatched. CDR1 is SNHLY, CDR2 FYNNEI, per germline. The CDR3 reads CASSDLAGGGSGANVLTF. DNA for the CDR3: TGTGCCAGCAGTGACTTGGCAGGGGGCGGATCTGGGGCCAACGTCCTGACTTTC.

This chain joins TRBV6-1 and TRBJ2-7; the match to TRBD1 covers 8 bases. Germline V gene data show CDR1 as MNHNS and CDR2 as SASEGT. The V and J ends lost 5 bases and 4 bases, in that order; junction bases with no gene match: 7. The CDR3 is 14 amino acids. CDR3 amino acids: CASSQDRVSYEQYF. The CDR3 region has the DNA TGTGCCAGCAGTCAGGACAGGGTCTCATACGAGCAGTACTTC.

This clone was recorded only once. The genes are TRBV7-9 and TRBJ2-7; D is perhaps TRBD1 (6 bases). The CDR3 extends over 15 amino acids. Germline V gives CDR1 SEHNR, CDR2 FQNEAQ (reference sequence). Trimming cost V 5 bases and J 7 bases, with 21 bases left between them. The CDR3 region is CASSPKTGSVREQYF. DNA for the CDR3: TGTGCCAGCAGCCCGAAGACAGGTTCTGTCCGGGAGCAGTACTTC.